This TCR beta chain was sequenced in a study of T cell responses to AZD1222 COVID-19 vaccine. There are 11 residues in the CDR3. Trimming shortened V by 3 bases and J by 5 bases, and 7 bases separated the two germline ends. In germline, CDR1 is DFQATT, CDR2 SNEGSKA (reference sequence). Regarding this clone: The antigen remains unidentified.

Generated by immunoSEQ multiplex PCR, the TCRdb table keeps only in-frame clones and is missing some. The sample includes 130,000 to 150,000 clones, 90% of them seen just once. Whole-study results and caveats: Unmutated variant regions are reportedly the target of nearly half of TCRs that are spike-specific. An increase in Spike-specific TCR breadth and depth was observed after two AZD1222 doses. AZD1222 recipients seropositive at baseline numbered only six.

This receptor was identified in an adult in good health. The chain couples TRBV20-1 to TRBJ2-5; D is unresolved. The specimen comprised peripheral blood, sampled on day 0 of AZD1222 vaccination. CDR3 region: CSASPGETQYF. The CDR3 DNA reads TGCAGTGCTAGCCCCGGGGAGACCCAGTACTTC.